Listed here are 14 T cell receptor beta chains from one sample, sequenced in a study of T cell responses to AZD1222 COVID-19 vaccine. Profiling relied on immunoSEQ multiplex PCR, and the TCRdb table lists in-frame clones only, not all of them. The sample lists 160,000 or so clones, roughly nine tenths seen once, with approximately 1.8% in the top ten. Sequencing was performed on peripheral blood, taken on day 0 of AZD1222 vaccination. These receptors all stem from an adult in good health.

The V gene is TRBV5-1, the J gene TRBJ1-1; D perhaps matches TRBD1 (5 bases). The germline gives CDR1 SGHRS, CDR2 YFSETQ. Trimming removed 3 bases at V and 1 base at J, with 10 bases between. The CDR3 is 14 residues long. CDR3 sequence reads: CASSWQDTNTEAFF. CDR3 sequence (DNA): TGCGCCAGCAGCTGGCAGGACACGAACACTGAAGCTTTCTTT. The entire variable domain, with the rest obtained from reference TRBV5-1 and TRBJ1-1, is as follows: KAGVTQTPRYLIKTRGQQVTLSCSPISGHRSVSWYQQTPGQGLQFLFEYFSETQRNKGNFPGRFSGRQFSNSRSEMNVSTLELGDSALYLCASSWQDTNTEAFFGQGTRLTVV.

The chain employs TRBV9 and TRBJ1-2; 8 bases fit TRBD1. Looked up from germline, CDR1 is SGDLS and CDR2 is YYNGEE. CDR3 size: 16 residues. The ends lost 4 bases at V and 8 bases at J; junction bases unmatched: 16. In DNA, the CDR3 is TGTGCCAGCAGCCCCCATTCACCTGGACAGGGTGGCGGCTACACCTTC. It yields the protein CASSPHSPGQGGGYTF. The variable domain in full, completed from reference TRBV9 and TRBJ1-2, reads DSGVTQTPKHLITATGQRVTLRCSPRSGDLSVYWYQQSLDQGLQFLIQYYNGEERAKGNILERFSAQQFPDLHSELNLSSLELGDSALYFCASSPHSPGQGGGYTFGSGTRLTVV.

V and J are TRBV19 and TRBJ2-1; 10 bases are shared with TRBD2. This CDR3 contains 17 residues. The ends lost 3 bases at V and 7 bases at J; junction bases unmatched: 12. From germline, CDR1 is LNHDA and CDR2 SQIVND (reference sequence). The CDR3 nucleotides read TGTGCCAGTAGTATTGGGACGTCTAGCGGGAGTCGGAATGAGCAGTTCTTC. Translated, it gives CASSIGTSSGSRNEQFF.

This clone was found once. The CDR3 spells CASSVEGTDTQYF. The CDR3 region has the DNA TGTGCCAGTAGTGTCGAGGGGACAGATACGCAGTATTTT. The chain carries TRBV19 and TRBJ2-3, with D perhaps given as TRBD1 or TRBD2 (5 bases each). Trimming pared 5 bases from V and 3 bases from J, leaving 9 bases between. In germline, CDR1 is LNHDA, CDR2 SQIVND (reference sequence). This CDR3 comprises 13 residues. The full variable domain, in which reference TRBV19 and TRBJ2-3 provide the parts outside the CDR3, is DGGITQSPKYLFRKEGQNVTLSCEQNLNHDAMYWYRQDPGQGLRLIYYSQIVNDFQKGDIAEGYSVSREKKESFPLTVTSAQKNPTAFYLCASSVEGTDTQYFGPGTRLTVL.

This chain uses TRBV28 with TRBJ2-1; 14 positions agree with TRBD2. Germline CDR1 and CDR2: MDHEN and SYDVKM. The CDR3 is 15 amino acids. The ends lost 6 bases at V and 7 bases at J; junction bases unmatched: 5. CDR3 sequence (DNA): TGTGCCAGCAGAAAAGGGACTAGCGGGAGTAATGAGCAGTTCTTC. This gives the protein CASRKGTSGSNEQFF.

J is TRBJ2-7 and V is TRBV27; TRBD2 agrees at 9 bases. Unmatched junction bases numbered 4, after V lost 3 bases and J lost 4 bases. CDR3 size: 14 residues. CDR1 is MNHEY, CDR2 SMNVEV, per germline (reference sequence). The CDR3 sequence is CASSLGSGRYEQYF. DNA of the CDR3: TGTGCCAGCAGTTTGGGTAGCGGGAGATACGAGCAGTACTTC.

In nucleotides, the CDR3 is TGTGCCAGCAGGGGACTTGGACAGGGCCATAGCAATCAGCCCCAGCATTTT. Protein product: CASRGLGQGHSNQPQHF. This chain connects TRBV28 to TRBJ1-5, with 8 nucleotides matching TRBD1. The CDR3 runs 17 residues. V was pared by 6 bases and J by 0 bases, with 10 bases of the junction left unmatched. In germline, CDR1 is MDHEN, CDR2 SYDVKM.

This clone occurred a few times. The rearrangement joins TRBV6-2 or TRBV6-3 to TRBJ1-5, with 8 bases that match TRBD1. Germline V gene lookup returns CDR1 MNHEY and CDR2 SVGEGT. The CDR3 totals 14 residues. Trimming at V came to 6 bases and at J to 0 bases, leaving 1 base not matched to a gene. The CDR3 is CASSGQGSNQPQHF. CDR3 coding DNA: TGTGCCAGCAGCGGACAGGGTAGCAATCAGCCCCAGCATTTT.

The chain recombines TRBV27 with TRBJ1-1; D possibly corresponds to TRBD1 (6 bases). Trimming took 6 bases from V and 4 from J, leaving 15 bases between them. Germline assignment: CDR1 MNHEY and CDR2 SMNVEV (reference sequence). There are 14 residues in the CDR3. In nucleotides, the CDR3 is TGTGCCAGCAGGGTTGGGGCAGGGGCCACTGAAGCTTTCTTT. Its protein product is CASRVGAGATEAFF.

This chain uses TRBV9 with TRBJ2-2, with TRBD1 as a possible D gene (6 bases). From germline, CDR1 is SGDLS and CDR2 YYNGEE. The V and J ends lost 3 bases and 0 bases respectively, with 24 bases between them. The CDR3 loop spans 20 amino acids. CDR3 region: CASSALSRSAGVSNTGELFF. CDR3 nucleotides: TGTGCCAGCAGCGCCCTAAGTAGGTCGGCAGGGGTTTCGAACACCGGGGAGCTGTTTTTT.

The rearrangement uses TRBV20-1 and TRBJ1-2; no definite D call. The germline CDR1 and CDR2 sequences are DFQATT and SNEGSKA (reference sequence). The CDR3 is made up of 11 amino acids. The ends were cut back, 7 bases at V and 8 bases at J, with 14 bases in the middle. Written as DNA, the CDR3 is TGCAGTGTCCGGGAAGAGGTGGGCTACACCTTC. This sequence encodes CSVREEVGYTF.

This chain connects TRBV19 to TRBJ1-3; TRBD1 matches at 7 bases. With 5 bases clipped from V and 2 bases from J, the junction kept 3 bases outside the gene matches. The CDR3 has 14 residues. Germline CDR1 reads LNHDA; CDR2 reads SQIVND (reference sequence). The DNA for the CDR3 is TGTGCCAGTAGTCCAACAGGGGCTGGAAACACCATATATTTT. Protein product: CASSPTGAGNTIYF.

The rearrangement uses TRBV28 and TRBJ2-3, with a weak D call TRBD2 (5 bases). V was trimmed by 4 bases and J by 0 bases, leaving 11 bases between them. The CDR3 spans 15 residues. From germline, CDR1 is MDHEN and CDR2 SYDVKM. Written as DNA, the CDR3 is TGTGCCAGCAGTTCTCTGTGGGAGAGCACAGATACGCAGTATTTT. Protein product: CASSSLWESTDTQYF.

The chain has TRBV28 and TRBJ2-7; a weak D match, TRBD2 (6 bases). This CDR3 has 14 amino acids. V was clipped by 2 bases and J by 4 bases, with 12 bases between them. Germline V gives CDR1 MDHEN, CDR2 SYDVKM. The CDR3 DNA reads TGTGCCAGCAGTTTAAGTAGCGGAACATACGAGCAGTACTTC. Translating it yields CASSLSSGTYEQYF.